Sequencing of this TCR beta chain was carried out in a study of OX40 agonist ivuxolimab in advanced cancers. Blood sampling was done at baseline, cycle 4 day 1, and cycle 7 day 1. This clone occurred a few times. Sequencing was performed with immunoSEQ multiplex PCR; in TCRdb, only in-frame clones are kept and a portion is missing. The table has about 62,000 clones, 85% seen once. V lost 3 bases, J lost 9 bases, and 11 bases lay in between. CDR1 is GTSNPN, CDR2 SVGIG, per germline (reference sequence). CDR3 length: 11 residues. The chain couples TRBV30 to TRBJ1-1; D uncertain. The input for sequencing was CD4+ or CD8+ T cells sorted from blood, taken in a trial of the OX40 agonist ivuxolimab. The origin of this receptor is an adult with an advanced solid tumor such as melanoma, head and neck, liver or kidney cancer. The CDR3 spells CAWRDRGKAFF. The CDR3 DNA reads TGTGCCTGGAGGGATCGAGGGAAAGCTTTCTTT.